A selection of T cell receptor beta chains follows, all from one sample in a study of T cell responses to AZD1222 COVID-19 vaccine. The method was immunoSEQ multiplex PCR; TCRdb's version includes in-frame clones alone and lacks a portion of them. Of 77,000 or so clones detected, 80% to 90% appear once; the ten largest clones hold about 28%. The sequencing used peripheral blood, collected on day 0 of AZD1222 vaccination. These receptor sequences come from an adult in good health. Both conserved end residues are part of each CDR3. D genes are given only for firm matches.

cdr3_length v_call d_call cdr3_aa
15 TRBV28 . CASSEEDGANQPQHF
15 TRBV15 . CATSPRSGTDWKLFF
12 TRBV7-9 . CASSLGVETQYF
16 TRBV5-4 TRBD1 CASSLAKDRGQETQYF
14 TRBV10-1 . CASSEAQGRRGQYF
17 TRBV13 TRBD2 CASSLAFLAGKSNEQFF
15 TRBV7-2 TRBD2 CASSAGLAGIYEQYF
18 TRBV3-1/TRBV3-2 . CASSPGIGEMYSNQPQHF
14 TRBV3-1/TRBV3-2 . CASSQEIAAGEQYF
12 TRBV27 . CASSWVTGELFF
15 TRBV28 TRBD1 CASSFRGSGGNTIYF
17 TRBV11-2 TRBD2 CASSLGRGREGAEEQYF
15 TRBV7-2 . CASSLASRAEYEQYF
15 TRBV10-3 TRBD2 CAISETSGRAREQFF
14 TRBV28 TRBD1 CASRGTGGVYGYTF
17 TRBV21-1 . CASSKVIADSHKNIQYF
15 TRBV3-1/TRBV3-2 TRBD1 CASSPRDRVHTEAFF
14 TRBV6-4 . CASSEEGGADTQYF
16 TRBV18 . CASSPPLLLAGNEQFF
15 TRBV5-1 . CASSNSGATNEKLFF
16 TRBV11-2 TRBD2 CASSLDPGGPYNEQFF
14 TRBV9 . CASSVGTMDEKLFF
14 TRBV7-9 . CASSLDLGAEKLFF
16 TRBV10-3 . CAISESAGGNNSPLHF
18 TRBV13 TRBD2 CASSLEGLAGGYQETQYF
13 TRBV27 . CASSYRATYEQYF
16 TRBV5-6 TRBD2 CASREGLAVLNNEQFF
19 TRBV19 TRBD2 CASSISTSGGSSRVDEQYF
17 TRBV19 TRBD2 CASSIVASGRSYNEQFF
15 TRBV7-2 TRBD1 CASSGRDRGPGEQYF
15 TRBV6-5 . CAGSRWGSFPYGYTF
9 TRBV10-3 . CATGNEQYF
17 TRBV7-8 TRBD1 CASSQKAGGPAYNEQFF
16 TRBV7-9 TRBD1 CASTLLTGTVKETQYF
13 TRBV6-5 . CASREASTDTQYF
15 TRBV5-6 TRBD1 CASSLQGPRNTEAFF
13 TRBV30 . CAWSTGLTGELFF
15 TRBV11-3 TRBD1 CASSFGQGAYNEQFF
19 TRBV28 TRBD1 CASRVGGQGPFATNEKLFF
12 TRBV9 . CASSESAGELFF
11 TRBV19 . CASSLGDGYTF
15 TRBV5-1 . CASSLDAHPDQPQHF
16 TRBV7-2 TRBD2 CASSSFLLAGAETQYF